This T cell receptor beta chain was recovered during a study of T cell repertoires in cytomegalovirus infection. The CDR3 loop spans 16 amino acids. V lost 0 bases to trimming and J lost 7 bases; unmatched junction nucleotides: 7. The germline gives CDR1 SGHAT, CDR2 FQNNGV. In its sample, this clonotype was seen a few times. Its antigen is unidentified. Each CDR3 protein gets one entry after TCRdb re-called the reads with MiXCR. This table holds approximately 110,000 distinct CDR3 sequences, about 40% found once. The rearrangement joins TRBV11-2 to TRBJ2-1, with 9 bases fitting TRBD1. The sequence came from a human donor in good health (CMV status not recorded). Some clones in this sample may be carry-over from other donors' samples. Sequences were derived from CD8+ T cells from cultured PBMCs, sampled from culture after CMV antigen stimulation. In DNA form, the CDR3 reads TGTGCCAGCAGCTTAGATAGGGGGACAGGGTCGAATGAGCAGTTCTTC. Amino acids: CASSLDRGTGSNEQFF.